A selection of T cell receptor beta chains follows, all from one sample in a study of OX40 agonist ivuxolimab in advanced cancers. Generated by immunoSEQ multiplex PCR, the TCRdb table keeps only in-frame clones and is missing some. Here the sample spans more than 50,000 clones, 85% being singletons. Sequencing was performed on CD4+ or CD8+ T cells sorted from blood, taken in a trial of the OX40 agonist ivuxolimab. The origin of the receptors is an adult with an advanced solid tumor such as melanoma, head and neck, liver or kidney cancer. CDR3s include the opening cysteine and the closing phenylalanine or tryptophan. A D gene is named only where the DNA matches it firmly. Size tells how often a clone was seen (once, few, many) or the class of an expanded clone, and some rows leave it out.

d_gene	j_gene	abundance	v_gene	CDR3nt	CDR3aa
NA	TRBJ2-4	once	TRBV5-1	TGCGCCAGCAGCTTGGCAACGACGGCAGTTGGGTTAGCCAAAAACATTCAGTACTTC	CASSLATTAVGLAKNIQYF
TRBD1	TRBJ1-6	NA	TRBV6-6	TGTGCCAGCAGCCAGACAGGGTGGGATTCACCCCTCCACTTT	CASSQTGWDSPLHF
NA	TRBJ1-1	NA	TRBV11-2	TGTGCCAGCAGCTGGTCAGGATTGGACGGGGACACTGAAGCTTTCTTT	CASSWSGLDGDTEAFF
NA	TRBJ2-3	NA	TRBV15	TGTGCCACCAGCAGGACCCCTAGCACAGATACGCAGTATTTT	CATSRTPSTDTQYF
NA	TRBJ1-5	NA	TRBV2	TGTGCCAGCAGTGGGACGGGGGCTTATCAGCCCCAGCATTTT	CASSGTGAYQPQHF
NA	TRBJ2-4	many	TRBV5-1	TGCGCCAGCAGCTTGAGCTTTGGAATTCAGTACTTC	CASSLSFGIQYF
NA	TRBJ1-1	NA	TRBV7-2	TGTGCCAGCAGCTTAGAGGTGATGAACACTGAAGCTTTCTTT	CASSLEVMNTEAFF
NA	TRBJ2-3	NA	TRBV18	TGTGCCAGCTCACCGATACTAGAGACTCTTAGCACAGATACGCAGTATTTT	CASSPILETLSTDTQYF
TRBD2	TRBJ2-1	NA	TRBV6-4	TGTGCCAGCAGTGAAGGGTTTAGCGGGAGGGGGTACAATGAGCAGTTCTTC	CASSEGFSGRGYNEQFF
NA	TRBJ1-5	few	TRBV30	TGTGCCTGGAGTGTAGTCGGGGGTCAGCCCCAGCATTTT	CAWSVVGGQPQHF
NA	TRBJ1-1	NA	TRBV18	TGTGCCAGCTACGGGGGTAACACTGAAGCTTTCTTT	CASYGGNTEAFF
TRBD1	TRBJ2-7	NA	TRBV6-5	TGTGCCAGCAGCAGGACAGGCGAGCAGTACTTC	CASSRTGEQYF
NA	TRBJ2-1	NA	TRBV4-3	TGCGCCAGCAGCCAAGACGTAGGTGGGGGACCTGCCTACAATGAGCAGTTCTTC	CASSQDVGGGPAYNEQFF
TRBD2	TRBJ2-7	NA	TRBV5-1	TGCGCCAGCAGCTTATTGCGAGCGGGAGACGGGGAGCAGTACTTC	CASSLLRAGDGEQYF
NA	TRBJ1-6	few	TRBV19	TGTGCCAGTAGTATAGCGGAGGGAAGAGGATCACCCCTCCACTTT	CASSIAEGRGSPLHF
NA	TRBJ2-3	NA	TRBV27	TGTGCCAGCAGTCCCCTCCTATGGCGCTCTTCCCCCACAGATACGCAGTATTTT	CASSPLLWRSSPTDTQYF
NA	TRBJ1-1	NA	TRBV11-1	TGTGCCAGCAGCACACAGAACACTGAAGCTTTCTTT	CASSTQNTEAFF
NA	TRBJ1-2	NA	TRBV6-5	TGTGCCAGCAGTTACTCCGGATTTGGCTACACCTTC	CASSYSGFGYTF
TRBD1	TRBJ1-6	NA	TRBV10-3	TGTGCCATCAGCCCACAGGGGGACTCACCCCTCCACTTT	CAISPQGDSPLHF
NA	TRBJ2-3	NA	TRBV27	TGTGCCAGCAGTCGGGACACCTTCACAGATACGCAGTATTTT	CASSRDTFTDTQYF
NA	TRBJ1-4	once	TRBV4-1	TGCGCCAGCAGCCAAGGGGGAGGATTTGCAACTAATGAAAAACTGTTTTTT	CASSQGGGFATNEKLFF
TRBD1	TRBJ2-2	NA	TRBV7-3	TGTGCCAGCAGCTTCCGGGACAGGGAATTCGGCGGGGAGCTGTTTTTT	CASSFRDREFGGELFF
NA	TRBJ1-2	NA	TRBV5-5	TGTGCCAGCAGCTTCGGCAGCAGCTATGGCTACACCTTC	CASSFGSSYGYTF
NA	TRBJ2-6	NA	TRBV7-3	TGTGCCAGCACAACAGGGTTAGGGTCTGGGGCCAACGTCCTGACTTTC	CASTTGLGSGANVLTF
TRBD1	TRBJ1-3	NA	TRBV9	TGTGCCAGCAGCGTAGCTACGGGACAGGGGGCTGGAAACACCATATATTTT	CASSVATGQGAGNTIYF
NA	TRBJ1-1	NA	TRBV5-5	TGTGCCAGCAGCCGCAGCTTGGAATCGGTGAACACTGAAGCTTTCTTT	CASSRSLESVNTEAFF
TRBD1	TRBJ1-1	NA	TRBV2	TGTGCCAGCAGGGGACAGGGGACTGAAGCTTTCTTT	CASRGQGTEAFF
TRBD2	TRBJ2-7	NA	TRBV10-2	TGCGCCAGCAGTGAGTCTGGACTAGCTGGGTCCTACGAGCAGTACTTC	CASSESGLAGSYEQYF
NA	TRBJ2-5	NA	TRBV2	TGTGCCAGCACACAAGGCGGCACCTACCAAGAGACCCAGTACTTC	CASTQGGTYQETQYF
NA	TRBJ1-3	NA	TRBV9	TGTGCCAGCAGCTCCCACAAACAGGGCCGCTCTGGAAACACCATATATTTT	CASSSHKQGRSGNTIYF
NA	TRBJ1-5	NA	TRBV30	TGTGCCTGGGTCCCTCTCGGTTCAGATCAGCCCCAGCATTTT	CAWVPLGSDQPQHF
NA	TRBJ1-1	NA	TRBV4-1	TGCGCCAGCAGCCAACACGTGCAGGGTGGGAACACTGAAGCTTTCTTT	CASSQHVQGGNTEAFF
NA	TRBJ2-5	NA	TRBV2	TGTGCCAGCAGTCCTCAGGTGGGCAGGGGAGAGACCCAGTACTTC	CASSPQVGRGETQYF
NA	TRBJ2-1	NA	TRBV29-1	TGCAGCGTCGGGTTTCAATACAATGAGCAGTTCTTC	CSVGFQYNEQFF
TRBD1	TRBJ1-2	NA	TRBV19	TGTGCCAGTAGTTTGAGCCGGGACAGGGCCCCCCGCTACACCTTC	CASSLSRDRAPRYTF
TRBD1	TRBJ1-2	once	TRBV28	TGTGCCAGCAGTTCCCTGAATTACCTGGACAGGGGAAAGAGTGGCTACACCTTC	CASSSLNYLDRGKSGYTF
TRBD1	TRBJ1-2	NA	TRBV9	TGTGCCAGCAGCGTAGGACAGGGCTATGGCTACACCTTC	CASSVGQGYGYTF
NA	TRBJ1-4	few	TRBV28	TGTGCCAGCAGTCCGCCCTTGGGGGGATCTAATGAAAAACTGTTTTTT	CASSPPLGGSNEKLFF
TRBD2	TRBJ2-7	NA	TRBV7-3	TGTGCCAGCAGCTTAACAGCGGGAGGGTCCAACGAGCAGTACTTC	CASSLTAGGSNEQYF
TRBD2	TRBJ2-5	NA	TRBV7-2	TGTGCCAGCGGTGCCGGGGGGGCCGGGAAGACCCAGTACTTC	CASGAGGAGKTQYF
NA	TRBJ2-1	few	TRBV30	TGTGCCTGGAGCCGGACTAACATATACAATGAGCAGTTCTTC	CAWSRTNIYNEQFF
NA	TRBJ1-5	NA	TRBV2	TGTGCCAGCAGGAAAGGGTTTTACAATGGTCAGCCCCAGCATTTT	CASRKGFYNGQPQHF
NA	TRBJ2-7	NA	TRBV7-2	TGTGCCAGCACCAGTGCCCCCACGGGTGAGCAGTACTTC	CASTSAPTGEQYF
NA	TRBJ2-1	NA	TRBV4-3	TGCGCCAGCAGCCAAAGGCGGGGAATCAATGAGCAGTTCTTC	CASSQRRGINEQFF
NA	TRBJ2-1	NA	TRBV4-1	TGCGCCAGCAGCCAAGTAGACATAATCTCCTACAATGAGCAGTTCTTC	CASSQVDIISYNEQFF
NA	TRBJ2-3	NA	TRBV7-6	TGTGCCAGCAGCTTTAAGGGGGATACGCAGTATTTT	CASSFKGDTQYF
NA	TRBJ2-1	NA	TRBV7-9	TGTGCCAGCAGAAGAGGACAAGACTCCTACAATGAGCAGTTCTTC	CASRRGQDSYNEQFF
TRBD1	TRBJ1-1	NA	TRBV30	TGTGCCTGGAGTCCGACAGGGTCCGAAGCTTTCTTT	CAWSPTGSEAFF
TRBD1	TRBJ1-2	few	TRBV6-5	TGTGCCAGCAGTCCGGGGACAGCCGCCCCCACCTTC	CASSPGTAAPTF
NA	TRBJ1-1	once	TRBV2	TGTGCCAGCAGGCTAGACATGAACACTGAAGCTTTCTTT	CASRLDMNTEAFF
NA	TRBJ1-6	NA	TRBV27	TGTGCCAGCAGTCTGGGACTTTTCAATTCACCCCTCCACTTT	CASSLGLFNSPLHF
TRBD1	TRBJ1-2	NA	TRBV5-4	TGTGCCAGCAGCTTTCCACAGGGGGATCATGGCTACACCTTC	CASSFPQGDHGYTF
NA	TRBJ1-3	NA	TRBV6-1	TGTGCCAGCAGTGAAGTAAAGGCTGCTGGAAACACCATATATTTT	CASSEVKAAGNTIYF
TRBD1	TRBJ1-1	NA	TRBV19	TGTGCCAGTAGTATAGATTGGACAGGAGAAGCTTTCTTT	CASSIDWTGEAFF
NA	TRBJ2-1	NA	TRBV5-1	TGCGCCAGCAGCTCCGGGAAGTTCCAGGCAAGCTCCTACAATGAGCAGTTCTTC	CASSSGKFQASSYNEQFF